A single sample gave rise to the 8 T cell receptor beta chains below, sequenced in a study of OX40 agonist ivuxolimab in advanced cancers. Receptors were amplified or captured by the immunoSEQ multiplex PCR assay. TCRdb re-hosts the immuneACCESS table, in-frame sequences only. Its copies lack some clones; in the studies checked, an unresolved V gene accounts for under half of them, and the cause for the rest is not known. The sample profile shows about 50,000 clones; roughly 83% of them were found once. The ten biggest clones cover roughly 1.2% of the sample. The sequencing used CD4+ or CD8+ T cells sorted from blood, collected in a trial of the OX40 agonist ivuxolimab. The receptors derive from an adult with an advanced solid tumor such as melanoma, head and neck, liver or kidney cancer.

The chain employs TRBV14 and TRBJ1-2; D is undetermined. The CDR3 loop spans 13 amino acids. CDR1 is SGHDN and CDR2 is FVKESK in the germline V gene. Between the trimmed V and J ends, which lost 4 bases and 6 bases, there was a span of 12 bases. CDR3: CASSPLDRDGYTF. The CDR3, as DNA: TGTGCCAGCAGCCCCCTGGACCGGGATGGCTACACCTTC.

This clone has a handful of counts. The V and J genes are TRBV7-8 and TRBJ1-5; D is perhaps TRBD1 (5 bases). V lost 2 bases and J lost 0, with 11 bases in between. Germline V lookup: CDR1 SGHVS, CDR2 FQNEAQ. This CDR3 comprises 16 residues. The CDR3 DNA follows: TGTGCCAGCAGCTTATACCGGGGGACTAGCAATCAGCCCCAGCATTTT. Protein: CASSLYRGTSNQPQHF.

The genes are TRBV20-1 and TRBJ1-5, with D possibly matching TRBD1 (5 bases). V gave up 7 bases and J gave up 5 bases, with 9 bases separating them. The CDR3 sequence is 11 residues long. Looked up from germline, CDR1 is DFQATT and CDR2 is SNEGSKA (reference sequence). CDR3 in amino acids: CSVRGDQPQHF. The CDR3 DNA reads as TGCAGTGTCCGGGGCGATCAGCCCCAGCATTTT.

The chain joins TRBV7-9 to TRBJ1-6, with a possible D match to TRBD1 (5 bases). This CDR3 spans 15 amino acids. Germline V lookup: CDR1 SEHNR, CDR2 FQNEAQ (reference sequence). V lost 5 bases and J 9 bases, leaving 17 bases between the germline ends. The CDR3 DNA reads as TGTGCCAGCAGCCCGATGACAGCCAGTTCTTCACCCCTCCACTTT. It translates to CASSPMTASSSPLHF.

This chain joins TRBV11-2 and TRBJ2-7; D is uncertain. The CDR3 loop spans 14 amino acids. The germline V gene encodes CDR1 SGHAT and CDR2 FQNNGV. V lost 5 bases, J lost 4 bases, and 15 bases lay in between. CDR3 loop: CASSPNPGRYEQYF. The DNA of the CDR3 is TGTGCCAGCAGCCCAAACCCGGGCCGTTACGAGCAGTACTTC.

The DNA of the CDR3 is TGCGCCAGCAGCTTGGCGGCGAGCGCCTACGAGCAGTACTTC. Translation: CASSLAASAYEQYF. This chain uses TRBV5-1 with TRBJ2-7; no clear D gene. Deletions cut 0 bases from V and 2 bases from J, with 9 bases between. The CDR3 is 14 amino acids. Per germline, CDR1 SGHRS and CDR2 YFSETQ.

The rearrangement joins TRBV2 to TRBJ2-4; D not resolved. This CDR3 region has 16 residues. Germline lookup yields CDR1 SNHLY and CDR2 FYNNEI. Trimming took off 7 bases at V and 1 base at J, with 17 bases between the two ends. CDR3 in DNA: TGTGCCAGCATGAGTCTCAGCTTCCGGGCCAAAAACATTCAGTACTTC. Translating gives CASMSLSFRAKNIQYF.

The V and J genes are TRBV18 and TRBJ2-5, with TRBD1 identical over 9 bases. Per the germline V gene, CDR1 is KGHSH and CDR2 is LQKENI. The V segment lost 2 bases and the J segment 2 bases; nucleotides outside the gene matches: 6. The CDR3 loop spans 16 amino acids. The CDR3 DNA reads TGTGCCAGCTCACCAGGGGCCGGGACAGGGCAAGAGACCCAGTACTTC. Its protein is CASSPGAGTGQETQYF.